This entry lists 6 T cell receptor beta chains sequenced from one sample in a study of cytomegalovirus exposure and HLA in healthy donors. The PCR contained 60 Vbeta and 13 Jbeta primers. Measured with immunoSEQ multiplex PCR; TCRdb has only the in-frame clones, and not every one. The sample holds roughly 95,000 clones, about four fifths seen once. The sequenced sample consisted of PBMCs. The source is a young man in good health and CMV-seropositive.

The sample holds one count of this clone. The chain couples TRBV6-1 to TRBJ2-3; TRBD2 matches 8 bases. J was trimmed by 4 bases and V by 1 base; bases with no gene match: 7. CDR3 length: 16 amino acids. Per germline, CDR1 MNHNS and CDR2 SASEGT. CDR3 protein: CASSEVPGGPADTQYF. CDR3 DNA sequence: TGTGCCAGCAGTGAAGTTCCGGGAGGGCCCGCAGATACGCAGTATTTT.

The CDR3 DNA follows: TGCGCCAGCAGCAGAGGGCCACCCGGAGAGACCCAGTACTTC. Its protein product is CASSRGPPGETQYF. This sequence joins TRBV5-1 and TRBJ2-5, with D perhaps TRBD2 (5 bases). The CDR3 sequence is 14 residues long. Germline CDR1 and CDR2: SGHRS and YFSETQ. V was trimmed by 4 bases and J by 4 bases, leaving 14 bases between them.

The chain links TRBV6-6 to TRBJ2-2; D perhaps matches TRBD1 (6 bases). The CDR3 has 16 amino acids. Trimming took 3 bases from V and 5 from J, leaving 16 bases between them. Germline lookup yields CDR1 MNHNY and CDR2 SVGAGI (reference sequence). The CDR3 bases are TGTGCCAGCAGTTATCTTGGGCAGGGGAAAACCGGGGAGCTGTTTTTT. It specifies CASSYLGQGKTGELFF.

The chain is built from TRBV7-2 and TRBJ1-6; tentative D call: TRBD1 (6 bases). V gave up 3 bases and J gave up 4 bases, with 7 bases separating them. There are 14 residues in the CDR3. CDR1 is SGHTA and CDR2 is FQGNSA in the germline V gene. The CDR3 is CASSFGQYNSPLHF. The CDR3 DNA reads TGTGCCAGCAGCTTCGGACAGTATAATTCACCCCTCCACTTT.

This chain connects TRBV5-4 to TRBJ1-6; D is ambiguous. The CDR3 spans 15 residues. Per germline, CDR1 SGHNT and CDR2 YYREEE (reference sequence). V was trimmed by 2 bases and J by 5 bases, leaving 11 bases between them. The CDR3 bases are TGTGCCAGCAGCTTTATCGACTACAATAATTCACCCCTCCACTTT. It is translated as CASSFIDYNNSPLHF. The entire variable domain, with the rest obtained from reference TRBV5-4 and TRBJ1-6, is as follows: ETGVTQSPTHLIKTRGQQVTLRCSSQSGHNTVSWYQQALGQGPQFIFQYYREEENGRGNFPPRFSGLQFPNYSSELNVNALELDDSALYLCASSFIDYNNSPLHFGNGTRLTVT.

V and J are TRBV2 and TRBJ2-3; TRBD1 matches at 9 bases. The V segment lost 2 bases and the J segment 4 bases; nucleotides outside the gene matches: 4. This CDR3 has 15 residues. Germline V CDR1 and CDR2: SNHLY, FYNNEI. The CDR3 here is CASSELDRGPDTQYF. In nucleotides, the CDR3 is TGTGCCAGCAGTGAATTGGACAGGGGCCCAGATACGCAGTATTTT.